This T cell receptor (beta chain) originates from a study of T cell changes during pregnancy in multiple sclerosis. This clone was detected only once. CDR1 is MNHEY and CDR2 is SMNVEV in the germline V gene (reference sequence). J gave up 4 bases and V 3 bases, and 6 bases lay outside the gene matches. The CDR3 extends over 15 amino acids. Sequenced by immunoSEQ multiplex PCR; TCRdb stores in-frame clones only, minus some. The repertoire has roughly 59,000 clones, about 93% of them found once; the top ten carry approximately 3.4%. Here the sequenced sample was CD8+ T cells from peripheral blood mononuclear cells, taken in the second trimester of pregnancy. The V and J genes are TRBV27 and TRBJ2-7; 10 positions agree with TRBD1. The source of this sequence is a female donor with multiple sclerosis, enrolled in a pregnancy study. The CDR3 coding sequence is TGTGCCAGCAGTTTCGGGACAGGGGTGGGATACGAGCAGTACTTC. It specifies CASSFGTGVGYEQYF.